One sample yielded the 5 T cell receptor beta chains listed below, sequenced in a study of identical twins (dated by TCRdb to the mid-2010s). Library method: 5' RACE. The sequencer listed for this sample is Illumina HiSeq 2000. TCRdb trimmed public reads at Q25 via fastp, called clones via MiXCR and kept in-frame beta chains. Rows merge per CDR3 protein into single entries with the most common DNA and genes. The sample table contains approximately 590,000 distinct CDR3 sequences; only one count was recorded for 9% to 10% of them. The leading ten clones occupy around 3.2% of the sample. The sample also formed part of further work on yellow fever vaccine responses in identical twins.

Sequenced input: PBMCs. These receptors were obtained from a woman between 18 and 29 years old in good health.

The gene calls are TRBV29-1 and TRBJ2-1, with D uncertain. This CDR3 region has 13 residues. Trimming left V 3 bases short and J 10 bases short, with 16 bases between. Germline loops: CDR1 SQVTM, CDR2 ANQGSEA. CDR3 nucleotide sequence: TGCAGCGTTGACCATCCCGGTGGCTACGAGCAGTTCTTC. This sequence encodes CSVDHPGGYEQFF.

This clonotype was seen more than once but under ten times. The gene calls are TRBV5-1 and TRBJ2-1, with 9 bases lining up with TRBD2. CDR3 length equals 15 residues. Germline CDR1 is SGHRS and CDR2 is YFSETQ. V dropped 3 bases and J dropped 3; count of bases not matched to a gene: 4. CDR3 DNA sequence: TGCGCCAGCAGCTCCGCTAGCGGGGTCTACAATGAGCAGTTCTTC. Its protein product is CASSSASGVYNEQFF.

The chain has TRBV2 and TRBJ2-4; the D gene is possibly TRBD2 (6 bases). The CDR3 spans 15 residues. The germline V gene encodes CDR1 SNHLY and CDR2 FYNNEI. V was pared by 4 bases and J by 8 bases, with 18 bases between. This CDR3 is CASSAGRGLQHIQYF. The CDR3 DNA is TGTGCCAGCAGTGCAGGACGGGGACTCCAACACATTCAGTACTTC.

This clonotype was observed a handful of times. CDR3 sequence reads: CASSGPSVSSYNEQFF. In DNA form, the CDR3 reads TGTGCCAGCAGTGGCCCTAGCGTGAGCTCCTACAATGAGCAGTTCTTC. This sequence joins TRBV6-1 and TRBJ2-1; maybe TRBD2 (6 bases). This CDR3 is built from 16 residues. Germline loops: CDR1 MNHNS, CDR2 SASEGT. V was cut by 4 bases and J by 0 bases, with 13 bases left in between.

This clonotype was counted between two and nine times. This chain uses TRBV3-1 with TRBJ2-7; 8 bases map to TRBD2. This CDR3 contains 16 residues. From germline, CDR1 is LGHDT and CDR2 YNNKEL (reference sequence). V lost 1 base, J lost 4 bases, and 9 bases stayed unmatched. This chain's CDR3 is CASSQVGPASGYEQYF. The CDR3 DNA reads TGTGCCAGCAGCCAAGTCGGTCCGGCTAGCGGGTACGAGCAGTACTTC.